This TCR beta chain was sequenced in a study of blood T cell repertoires in COVID-19. Background on the study: Samples taken during acute and convalescent COVID-19 were collected in the United States, Italy and Spain.

V lost 4 bases to trimming and J lost 4 bases, with 14 bases between them. This CDR3 contains 14 residues. Germline V lookup: CDR1 SGDLS, CDR2 YYNGEE. As handled by the study authors: Researchers report that nucleated cell counts were estimated from reference gene primer amplification. Sequencing used immunoSEQ multiplex PCR; TCRdb keeps in-frame clones, though not all of them. V and J calls and clone size are copied from that table; D and trimming were computed from the DNA. This table has some 180,000 clones, about four fifths appearing once. Input material: peripheral blood. This chain uses TRBV9 with TRBJ1-2; D is possibly TRBD1 (6 bases). This sequence originates from a man between 60 and 70 years old with acute or convalescent COVID-19. This CDR3 reads CASSPLGALYGYTF. DNA of the CDR3: TGTGCCAGCAGCCCTCTGGGGGCCCTCTATGGCTACACCTTC.